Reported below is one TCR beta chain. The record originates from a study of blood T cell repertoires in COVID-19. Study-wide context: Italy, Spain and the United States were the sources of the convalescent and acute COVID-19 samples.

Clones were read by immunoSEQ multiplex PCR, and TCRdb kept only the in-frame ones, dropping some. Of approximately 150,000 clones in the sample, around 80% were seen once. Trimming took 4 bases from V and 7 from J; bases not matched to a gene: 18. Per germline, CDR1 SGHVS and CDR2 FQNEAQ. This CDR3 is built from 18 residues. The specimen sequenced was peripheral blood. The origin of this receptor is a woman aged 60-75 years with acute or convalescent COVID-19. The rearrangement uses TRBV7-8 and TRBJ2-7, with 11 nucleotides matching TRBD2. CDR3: CASSSRGVAGGPREEQYF. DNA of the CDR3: TGTGCCAGCAGCTCGAGGGGGGTAGCGGGAGGGCCTCGGGAAGAGCAGTACTTC.